What follows are 21 T cell receptor beta chains derived from one specimen sequenced in a study of beta chain features in type 1 diabetes. Study observations and caveats: There was a moderate but significant shortening of TCRB CDR3s in all four CD4+ subsets of Type 1 diabetes patients.

Every bit of the isolated RNA underwent reverse transcription, so sequencing read expressed TCRB transcripts. TCRdb keeps only in-frame clones here, not all; method: immunoSEQ multiplex PCR. The sample has a few hundred thousand clones; 20% to 25% are singletons. What these receptors recognize is not known. The sequenced sample consisted of naive CD4+ T cells from blood. The receptor set was obtained from a woman in her 30s with type 1 diabetes.

On this clone: The same CDR3 is also encoded by other DNA sequences in this sample. The CDR3 spells CASSVAVQETQYF. DNA of the CDR3: TGTGCCAGCAGCGTAGCGGTTCAAGAGACCCAGTACTTC. V usage is TRBV9 and J usage is TRBJ2-5; D gene unclear. Trimming stripped 0 bases from V and 2 bases from J, with 5 bases between. The V gene's germline CDR1 is SGDLS and CDR2 YYNGEE. The CDR3 has 13 amino acids.

The V call is TRBV7-3, the J call TRBJ2-3, with TRBD2 matching 9 bases. The CDR3 length is 14 residues. Germline lookup yields CDR1 SGHTA and CDR2 FQGTGA. The J segment lost 5 bases and the V segment lost 1 base, leaving 1 base of the junction unmatched. This CDR3 is CASSLSGRVDTQYF. CDR3 DNA: TGTGCCAGCAGCTTAAGCGGGAGGGTAGATACGCAGTATTTT.

This clone was seen more than once but under ten times. CDR3 nucleotide sequence: TGTGCCAGCAGCCGAGGCCCTAGTTTGGGTGAGCAGTTCTTC. Translation gives CASSRGPSLGEQFF. The chain employs TRBV7-9 and TRBJ2-1; D ambiguous. Trimming took off 5 bases at V and 9 bases at J, with 17 bases between the two ends. Germline values: CDR1 SEHNR, CDR2 FQNEAQ (reference sequence). This CDR3 spans 14 amino acids.

This chain uses TRBV25-1 with TRBJ2-4; no clear D gene. Germline V lookup: CDR1 MGHDK, CDR2 SYGVNS. Between the trimmed V and J ends, which lost 1 base and 6 bases, there was a span of 13 bases. The CDR3 covers 15 residues. Here the CDR3 reads CASSELKYSLNIQYF. CDR3 in DNA: TGTGCCAGCAGTGAATTGAAGTACAGCTTAAACATTCAGTACTTC. Full variable domain (rest looked up from reference TRBV25-1 and TRBJ2-4): EADIYQTPRYLVIGTGKKITLECSQTMGHDKMYWYQQDPGMELHLIHYSYGVNSTEKGDLSSESTVSRIRTEHFPLTLESARPSHTSQYLCASSELKYSLNIQYFGAGTRLSVL.

CDR3 protein: CARSSSLAKNIQYF. The CDR3 DNA sequence: TGTGCCCGCTCCAGTTCCCTAGCCAAAAACATTCAGTACTTC. V gene TRBV30 combines with J gene TRBJ2-4; D remains ambiguous. V lost 8 bases and J 0 bases, leaving 14 bases between the germline ends. The CDR3 sequence is 14 residues long. Per germline, CDR1 GTSNPN and CDR2 SVGIG (reference sequence). The full variable domain, completed using reference TRBV30 and TRBJ2-4, is SQTIHQWPATLVQPVGSPLSLECTVEGTSNPNLYWYRQAAGRGLQLLFYSVGIGQISSEVPQNLSASRPQDRQFILSSKKLLLSDSGFYLCARSSSLAKNIQYFGAGTRLSVL.

The rearrangement joins TRBV30 to TRBJ1-5; TRBD1 agrees at 7 bases. This CDR3 is built from 14 residues. Germline V gene lookup returns CDR1 GTSNPN and CDR2 SVGIG (reference sequence). The J segment lost 6 bases and the V segment lost 2 bases, leaving 7 bases of the junction unmatched. The CDR3 coding sequence is TGTGCCTGGAGTTCTCAGGGGGGAGGTCAGCCCCAGCATTTT. Protein: CAWSSQGGGQPQHF.

This clone was seen a few times. V usage is TRBV7-8 and J usage is TRBJ1-2; 8 bases map to TRBD1. This CDR3 spans 15 amino acids. Germline CDR1 SGHVS, CDR2 FQNEAQ. Trimming took 1 base from V and 7 from J; bases not matched to a gene: 8. CDR3 in amino acids: CASSLDPGQDGGYTF. The CDR3 DNA sequence: TGTGCCAGCAGCTTAGATCCGGGACAGGACGGTGGCTACACCTTC. The variable domain in full, with the rest retrieved from reference TRBV7-8 and TRBJ1-2, is GAGVSQSPRYKVAKRGQDVALRCDPISGHVSLFWYQQALGQGPEFLTYFQNEAQLDKSGLPSDRFFAERPEGSVSTLKIQRTQQEDSAVYLCASSLDPGQDGGYTFGSGTRLTVV.

This rearrangement joins TRBV19 to TRBJ2-1, with TRBD2 matching over 11 bases. Germline V gene lookup returns CDR1 LNHDA and CDR2 SQIVND (reference sequence). The CDR3 has 19 amino acids. The V and J ends lost 7 bases and 4 bases, in that order; junction bases with no gene match: 18. The CDR3 loop reads CASKGMEVSGRAWYNEQFF. The CDR3, as DNA: TGTGCCAGTAAGGGGATGGAGGTTAGCGGGAGGGCGTGGTACAATGAGCAGTTCTTC.

There are a few counts of this clone. V is TRBV5-1 and J is TRBJ2-2; D is perhaps TRBD2 (5 bases). The CDR3 totals 15 residues. V lost 4 bases to trimming and J lost 5 bases, with 15 bases between them. From germline, CDR1 is SGHRS and CDR2 YFSETQ. The DNA of the CDR3 is TGCGCCAGCAGCGGGTCCCTTACTAGGACCGGGGAGCTGTTTTTT. Protein: CASSGSLTRTGELFF.

The V and J genes are TRBV25-1 and TRBJ2-3; 10 positions match TRBD2. The CDR3 runs to 16 residues. Per the germline V gene, CDR1 is MGHDK and CDR2 is SYGVNS. J was trimmed by 0 bases and V by 1 base; bases with no gene match: 1. DNA for the CDR3: TGTGCCAGCAGTGAATCTAGCGGGAGAAGCACAGATACGCAGTATTTT. Protein product: CASSESSGRSTDTQYF.

The gene calls are TRBV4-1 and TRBJ2-5; 12 bases map to TRBD2. This CDR3 comprises 17 residues. The V segment lost 4 bases and the J segment 3 bases; nucleotides outside the gene matches: 9. Germline CDR1 MGHRA, CDR2 YSYEKL. As DNA, the CDR3 is TGCGCCAGCAGCCCCATCGGACTAGCGGGAAGTAAAGAGACCCAGTACTTC. Translated, it gives CASSPIGLAGSKETQYF.

In its sample, this clone was seen a few times. The V gene is TRBV4-2, the J gene TRBJ1-1, with TRBD1 as a possible D gene (5 bases). The CDR3 consists of 14 residues. V lost 2 bases and J 0 bases, leaving 7 bases between the germline ends. Germline V lookup: CDR1 LGHNA, CDR2 YNFKEQ. CDR3 protein: CASSQKTVNTEAFF. DNA of the CDR3: TGTGCCAGCAGCCAAAAGACAGTGAACACTGAAGCTTTCTTT.

The J gene is TRBJ2-1, the V gene TRBV11-2, with D maybe TRBD2 (5 bases). From germline, CDR1 is SGHAT and CDR2 FQNNGV. Trimming stripped 0 bases from V and 1 base from J, with 16 bases between. The CDR3 loop spans 18 amino acids. The CDR3 loop is CASSLDRRARGSYNEQFF. The CDR3 nucleotides read TGTGCCAGCAGCTTAGATCGGCGGGCTAGAGGGTCCTACAATGAGCAGTTCTTC.

The chain links TRBV5-1 to TRBJ2-1; 10 bases map to TRBD1. Per germline, CDR1 SGHRS and CDR2 YFSETQ. Germline trimming cut 4 bases from V and 3 bases from J; bases unmatched to any gene: 4. The CDR3 runs 15 residues. CDR3 region: CASSVRDRGYNEQFF. CDR3 nucleotide sequence: TGCGCCAGCAGCGTCCGGGACAGGGGCTACAATGAGCAGTTCTTC.

This chain connects TRBV5-1 to TRBJ2-2, with D unresolved. With 7 bases removed from V and 2 bases from J, the gap between germline ends came to 12 bases. This CDR3 region has 14 residues. CDR1 and CDR2 (germline): SGHRS, YFSETQ. The CDR3, as DNA: TGCGCCAGCTACCGCGACACCAACACCGGGGAGCTGTTTTTT. Its translation: CASYRDTNTGELFF.

This clone was detected only a few times. The sample has other DNA sequences that encode this CDR3 too. The chain couples TRBV28 to TRBJ1-2; 7 nucleotides align to TRBD1. Germline V gene lookup returns CDR1 MDHEN and CDR2 SYDVKM. With 4 bases clipped from V and 4 bases from J, the junction kept 3 bases outside the gene matches. The CDR3 contains 13 residues. DNA of the CDR3: TGTGCCAGCAGTTCGGGACAGCTCTATGGCTACACCTTC. As protein: CASSSGQLYGYTF.

V gene TRBV5-1 combines with J gene TRBJ1-2; TRBD1 might be the D (5 bases). This CDR3 has 12 amino acids. Per the germline V gene, CDR1 is SGHRS and CDR2 is YFSETQ. The germline V and J ends were trimmed by 4 bases and 6 bases, with 10 bases remaining between them. This CDR3 reads CASSQLTDGYTF. CDR3 in DNA: TGCGCCAGCAGCCAATTGACAGATGGCTACACCTTC.

There are a few counts of this clone. The V and J genes are TRBV5-4 and TRBJ2-3; 7 nucleotides match TRBD2. CDR1 and CDR2 (germline): SGHNT, YYREEE (reference sequence). V gave up 4 bases and J gave up 4 bases; unmatched junction bases: 6. The CDR3 contains 14 residues. CDR3 protein: CASSRGLGPDTQYF. The CDR3 nucleotides are TGTGCCAGCAGCCGAGGACTAGGCCCAGATACGCAGTATTTT.

This clone was counted a few times. The chain uses TRBV29-1 and TRBJ2-1; D might be TRBD1 (7 bases). V was shortened by 4 bases and J by 6 bases, with 19 bases between the two germline ends. The CDR3 has 15 residues. Germline V lookup: CDR1 SQVTM, CDR2 ANQGSEA. Here the CDR3 DNA reads TGCAGCGTTGCTTTCGGCCAGGGGGGAGGCAATGAGCAGTTCTTC. Protein sequence: CSVAFGQGGGNEQFF.

The rearrangement uses TRBV9 and TRBJ1-2; 7 bases match TRBD1. V trimming: 0 bases; J trimming: 8 bases; junction bases outside the gene matches: 22. Germline values: CDR1 SGDLS, CDR2 YYNGEE. The CDR3 consists of 19 residues. Here the CDR3 reads CASSVGLLSEGQWAGGYTF. CDR3 nucleotides: TGTGCCAGCAGCGTAGGACTTCTAAGTGAGGGACAGTGGGCCGGGGGCTACACCTTC.

The V and J genes are TRBV18 and TRBJ2-5, with TRBD2 identical over 7 bases. After removal of 4 bases from V and 3 bases from J, the junction contained 5 bases not matched to a gene. Germline CDR1 reads KGHSH; CDR2 reads LQKENI. This CDR3 is 14 amino acids long. The CDR3 coding sequence is TGTGCCAGCTCACAGGGACTACGTGAAGAGACCCAGTACTTC. Its translation is CASSQGLREETQYF.